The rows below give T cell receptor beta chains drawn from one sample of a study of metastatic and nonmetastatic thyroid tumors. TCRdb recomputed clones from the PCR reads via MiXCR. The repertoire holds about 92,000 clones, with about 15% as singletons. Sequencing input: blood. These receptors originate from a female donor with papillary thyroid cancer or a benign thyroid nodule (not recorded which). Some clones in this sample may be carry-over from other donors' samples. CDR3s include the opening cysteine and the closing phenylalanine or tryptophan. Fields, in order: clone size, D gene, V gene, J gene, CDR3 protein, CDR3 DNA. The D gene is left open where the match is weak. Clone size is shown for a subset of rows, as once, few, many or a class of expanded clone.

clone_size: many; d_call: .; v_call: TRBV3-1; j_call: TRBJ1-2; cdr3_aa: CASSPPQAMAGYTF; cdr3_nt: TGTGCCAGCAGCCCCCCTCAAGCTATGGCTGGCTACACCTTC
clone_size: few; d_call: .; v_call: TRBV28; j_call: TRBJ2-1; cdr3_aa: CASRSGDNEQFF; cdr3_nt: TGTGCCAGCAGGAGCGGCGACAATGAGCAGTTCTTC
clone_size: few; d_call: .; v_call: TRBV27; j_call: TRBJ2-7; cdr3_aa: CAISLLPDSSIYEQYF; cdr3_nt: TGTGCCATCAGTTTGTTGCCCGACAGTTCTATCTACGAGCAGTACTTC
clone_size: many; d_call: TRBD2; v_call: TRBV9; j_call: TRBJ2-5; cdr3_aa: CASSPAGGRGEETQYF; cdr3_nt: TGTGCCAGCAGCCCCGCGGGGGGGCGCGGGGAAGAGACCCAGTACTTC
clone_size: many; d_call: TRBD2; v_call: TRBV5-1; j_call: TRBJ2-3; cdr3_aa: CASCTSGGAADTQYF; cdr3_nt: TGCGCCAGCTGCACCAGCGGGGGGGCTGCAGATACGCAGTATTTT
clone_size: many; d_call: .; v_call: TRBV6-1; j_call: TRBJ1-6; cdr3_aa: CASSWTQGVSPLHF; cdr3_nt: TGTGCCAGCAGCTGGACCCAGGGAGTTTCACCCCTCCACTTT
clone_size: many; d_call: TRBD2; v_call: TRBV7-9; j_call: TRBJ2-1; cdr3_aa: CASSLGGLAGGRYYNEQFF; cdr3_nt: TGTGCCAGCAGCTTAGGTGGACTAGCGGGGGGACGGTACTACAATGAGCAGTTCTTC
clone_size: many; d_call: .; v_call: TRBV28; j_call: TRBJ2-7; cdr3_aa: CASRRLGMSYEQYF; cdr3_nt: TGTGCCAGCAGAAGACTAGGAATGTCGTACGAGCAGTACTTC
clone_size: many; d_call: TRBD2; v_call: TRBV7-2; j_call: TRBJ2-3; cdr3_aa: CASSLKGLAGAGDTQYF; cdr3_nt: TGTGCCAGCAGCTTAAAGGGGCTAGCGGGGGCGGGAGATACGCAGTATTTT
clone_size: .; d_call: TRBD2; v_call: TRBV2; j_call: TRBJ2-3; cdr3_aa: CASSEASRLASPDTQYF; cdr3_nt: TGTGCCAGCAGTGAAGCGTCGCGACTAGCGTCGCCAGATACGCAGTATTTT
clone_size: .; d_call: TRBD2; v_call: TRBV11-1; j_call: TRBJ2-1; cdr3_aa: CASSLGLAGANRPGNEQFF; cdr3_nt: TGTGCCAGCAGCTTAGGGCTAGCGGGAGCCAACCGTCCCGGCAATGAGCAGTTCTTC
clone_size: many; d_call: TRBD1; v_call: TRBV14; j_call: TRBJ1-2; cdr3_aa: CASSRTGEYGYTF; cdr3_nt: TGTGCCAGCAGCCGAACAGGGGAGTATGGCTACACCTTC
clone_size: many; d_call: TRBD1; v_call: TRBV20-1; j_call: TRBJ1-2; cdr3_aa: CSARELRGRFDYGYTF; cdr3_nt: TGCAGTGCTAGAGAACTAAGGGGGCGCTTCGACTATGGCTACACCTTC
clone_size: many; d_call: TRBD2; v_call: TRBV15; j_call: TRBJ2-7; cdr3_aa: CATSPLAAGSSYEQYF; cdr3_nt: TGTGCCACCAGCCCACTAGCGGCAGGGTCATCCTACGAGCAGTACTTC
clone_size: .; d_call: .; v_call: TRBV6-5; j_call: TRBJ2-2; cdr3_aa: CASSWNGGRGGEPFF; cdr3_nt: TGTGCCAGCAGTTGGAACGGGGGGCGGGGCGGGGAGCCGTTTTTT
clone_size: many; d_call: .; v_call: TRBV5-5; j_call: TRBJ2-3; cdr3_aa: CASSWEASGTDTQYF; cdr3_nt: TGTGCCAGCAGCTGGGAAGCTAGCGGCACAGATACGCAGTATTTT
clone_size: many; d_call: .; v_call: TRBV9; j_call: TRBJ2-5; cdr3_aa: CASSAYPGAAQETQYF; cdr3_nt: TGTGCCAGCAGCGCATACCCGGGGGCTGCCCAAGAGACCCAGTACTTC
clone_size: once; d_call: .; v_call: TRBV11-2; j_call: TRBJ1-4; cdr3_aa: CASRVGLGGFGKLFF; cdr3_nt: TGTGCCAGCAGGGTCGGTCTGGGGGGTTTTGGAAAACTGTTTTTT
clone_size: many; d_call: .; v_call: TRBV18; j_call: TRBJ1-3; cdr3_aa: CASSPGLAAGNTIYF; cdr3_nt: TGTGCCAGCTCACCAGGGTTGGCGGCTGGAAACACCATATATTTT
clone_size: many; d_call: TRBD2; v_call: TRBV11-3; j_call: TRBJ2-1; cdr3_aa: CASSSTSGGANEQFF; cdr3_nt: TGTGCCAGCAGCTCAACTAGCGGGGGGGCCAATGAGCAGTTCTTC
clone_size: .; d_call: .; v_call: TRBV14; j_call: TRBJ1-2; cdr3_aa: CASSQSRQVGKPYGYTF; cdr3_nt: TGTGCCAGCAGCCAGTCTCGACAGGTGGGGAAACCCTATGGCTACACCTTC
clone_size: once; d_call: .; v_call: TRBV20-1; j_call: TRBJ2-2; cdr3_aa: CSARDLAWRVGELFF; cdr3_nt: TGCAGTGCTAGAGATCTAGCGTGGCGGGTCGGGGAGCTATTTTTT
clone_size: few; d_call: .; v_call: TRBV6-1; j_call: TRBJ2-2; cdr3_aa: CAINGRVGSLGGELFF; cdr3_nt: TGTGCCATCAATGGTCGGGTGGGCTCCTTAGGGGGGGAGCTGTTTTTT
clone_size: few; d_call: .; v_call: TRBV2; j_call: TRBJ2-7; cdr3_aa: CARKAPWDLGYEQYF; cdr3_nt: TGTGCCAGAAAAGCCCCGTGGGACCTCGGGTACGAGCAGTACTTC
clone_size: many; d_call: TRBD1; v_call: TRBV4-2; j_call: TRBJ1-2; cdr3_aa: CASSQAGGAREGYTF; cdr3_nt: TGTGCCAGCAGCCAAGCAGGGGGGGCCAGGGAAGGCTACACCTTC
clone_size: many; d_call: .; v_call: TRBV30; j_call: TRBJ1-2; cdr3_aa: CAWRFRGSPYGYTF; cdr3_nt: TGTGCCTGGAGGTTCAGGGGCAGTCCTTATGGCTACACCTTC
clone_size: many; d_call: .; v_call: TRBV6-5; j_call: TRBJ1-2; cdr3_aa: CASSYSLPGVGGYTF; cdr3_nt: TGTGCCAGCAGTTACTCGCTCCCGGGGGTAGGGGGCTACACCTTC
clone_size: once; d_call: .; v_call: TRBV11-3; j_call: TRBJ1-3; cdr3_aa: CASSLVGNTIYF; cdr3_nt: TGTGCCAGCAGCCTTGTGGGAAACACCATATATTTT
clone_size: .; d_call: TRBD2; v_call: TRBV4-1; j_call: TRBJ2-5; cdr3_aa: CASSQRMAGGPQETQYF; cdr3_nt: TGCGCCAGCAGCCAAAGGATGGCGGGGGGTCCCCAAGAGACCCAGTACTTT
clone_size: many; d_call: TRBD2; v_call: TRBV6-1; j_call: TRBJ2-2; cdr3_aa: CASCGGVNTGELFF; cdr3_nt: TGTGCCAGCTGCGGGGGGGTGAACACCGGGGAGCTGTTTTTT
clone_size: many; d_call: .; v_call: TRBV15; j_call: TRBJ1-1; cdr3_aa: CATSRLRQGPRRIEAFF; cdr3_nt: TGTGCCACCAGCAGACTTAGGCAGGGACCTCGCCGGATTGAAGCTTTCTTT
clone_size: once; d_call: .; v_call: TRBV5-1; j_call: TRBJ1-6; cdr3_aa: CASSLEGLYNSPLHF; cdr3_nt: TGCGCCAGTAGCTTGGAGGGACTTTATAATTCACCCCTCCACTTT
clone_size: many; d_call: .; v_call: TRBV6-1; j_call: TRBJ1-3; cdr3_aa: CASTPQGTGNTIYF; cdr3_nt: TGTGCCAGCACTCCACAGGGTACTGGAAACACCATATATTTT